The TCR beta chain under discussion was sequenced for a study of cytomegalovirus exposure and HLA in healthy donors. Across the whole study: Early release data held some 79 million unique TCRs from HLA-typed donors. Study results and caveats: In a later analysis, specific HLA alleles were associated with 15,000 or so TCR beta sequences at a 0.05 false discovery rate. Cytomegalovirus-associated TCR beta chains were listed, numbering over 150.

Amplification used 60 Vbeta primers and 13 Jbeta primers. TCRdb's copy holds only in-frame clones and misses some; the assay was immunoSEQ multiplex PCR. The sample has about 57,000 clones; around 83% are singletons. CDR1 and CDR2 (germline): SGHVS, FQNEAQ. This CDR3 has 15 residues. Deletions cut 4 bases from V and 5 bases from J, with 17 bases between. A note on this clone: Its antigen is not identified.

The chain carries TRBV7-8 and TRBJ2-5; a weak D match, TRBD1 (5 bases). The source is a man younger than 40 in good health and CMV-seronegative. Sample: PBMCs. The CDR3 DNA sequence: TGTGCCAGCAGCTCCCTGGCAGGGTTCGGCGAGACCCAGTACTTC. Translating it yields CASSSLAGFGETQYF. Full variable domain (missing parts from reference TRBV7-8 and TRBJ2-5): GAGVSQSPRYKVAKRGQDVALRCDPISGHVSLFWYQQALGQGPEFLTYFQNEAQLDKSGLPSDRFFAERPEGSVSTLKIQRTQQEDSAVYLCASSSLAGFGETQYFGPGTRLLVL.